This entry features one TCR beta chain sequence. Its antigen is as yet unknown. This sample was included in a study of OX40 agonist ivuxolimab in advanced cancers. At the level of the study: Intravenous ivuxolimab at 0.01 to 10 mg/kg was given to patients every 2 weeks. Three partial responders included one hepatocellular carcinoma patient and two cutaneous melanoma patients. Findings and limits, study-wide: Expanded peripheral T cells had an undetermined antigen specificity.

Patients were excluded for autoimmune disease history or systemic immunosuppression. Germline CDR1 is MNHNS and CDR2 is SASEGT. The CDR3 sequence is 11 residues long. The ends lost 5 bases at V and 8 bases at J; junction bases unmatched: 2. This table comes from immunoSEQ multiplex PCR, and its TCRdb copy is limited to in-frame clones, with some not included. The top ten clones hold about 2.1% of a sample with about 59,000 clones, roughly 84% of them seen once. This receptor was taken from an adult with an advanced solid tumor such as melanoma, head and neck, liver or kidney cancer. V and J are TRBV6-1 and TRBJ1-1; 7 bases align to TRBD1. The sequencing used CD4+ or CD8+ T cells sorted from blood, collected in a trial of the OX40 agonist ivuxolimab. CDR3 in amino acids: CASSRQGEAFF. CDR3 in DNA: TGTGCCAGCAGTAGACAGGGAGAAGCTTTCTTT.